Below, one T cell receptor (beta chain) is given with its context. What it binds is not known. Sequencing used immunoSEQ multiplex PCR; TCRdb keeps in-frame clones, though not all of them. The table lists about 88,000 clones, 90% of them singletons. This sample is part of a study of graft-versus-host responses after intestinal transplantation. Study-level information: Multivisceral, liver-intestinal, or isolated intestinal grafts went to recipients. Recipients were all induced with anti-thymocyte globulin, then given tacrolimus and steroids for two to three years. Whole-study findings and limits: GvH clones appeared in recipient marrow, some first in ileum or blood. The study associated peak circulating GvH clone levels with early post-transplant HvG declines.

V lost 4 bases to trimming and J lost 1 base; unmatched junction nucleotides: 2. The CDR3 is made up of 15 amino acids. Per germline, CDR1 SGHNT and CDR2 YYREEE (reference sequence). This receptor was identified in a human donor who received an intestinal transplant. The gene calls are TRBV5-4 and TRBJ1-4; 9 bases line up with TRBD1. The specimen was unstimulated CD4+ T cells sorted from spleen or lymph node cells, collected before intestinal transplant. The CDR3 region has the DNA TGTGCCAGCAGCCCGACAGGGGGAACTAATGAAAAACTGTTTTTT. Translating it yields CASSPTGGTNEKLFF. Full variable domain (remainder filled in from reference TRBV5-4 and TRBJ1-4): ETGVTQSPTHLIKTRGQQVTLRCSSQSGHNTVSWYQQALGQGPQFIFQYYREEENGRGNFPPRFSGLQFPNYSSELNVNALELDDSALYLCASSPTGGTNEKLFFGSGTQLSVL.